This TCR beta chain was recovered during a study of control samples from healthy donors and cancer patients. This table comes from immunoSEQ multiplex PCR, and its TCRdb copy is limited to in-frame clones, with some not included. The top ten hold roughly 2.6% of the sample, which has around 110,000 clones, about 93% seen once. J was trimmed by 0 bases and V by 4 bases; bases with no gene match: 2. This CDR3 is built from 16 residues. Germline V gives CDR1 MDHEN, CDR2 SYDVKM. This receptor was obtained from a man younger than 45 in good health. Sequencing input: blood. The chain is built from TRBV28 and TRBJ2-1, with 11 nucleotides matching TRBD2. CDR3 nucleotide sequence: TGTGCCAGCAGTTCGACTAGCGGGGCCTCCTACAATGAGCAGTTCTTC. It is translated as CASSSTSGASYNEQFF.